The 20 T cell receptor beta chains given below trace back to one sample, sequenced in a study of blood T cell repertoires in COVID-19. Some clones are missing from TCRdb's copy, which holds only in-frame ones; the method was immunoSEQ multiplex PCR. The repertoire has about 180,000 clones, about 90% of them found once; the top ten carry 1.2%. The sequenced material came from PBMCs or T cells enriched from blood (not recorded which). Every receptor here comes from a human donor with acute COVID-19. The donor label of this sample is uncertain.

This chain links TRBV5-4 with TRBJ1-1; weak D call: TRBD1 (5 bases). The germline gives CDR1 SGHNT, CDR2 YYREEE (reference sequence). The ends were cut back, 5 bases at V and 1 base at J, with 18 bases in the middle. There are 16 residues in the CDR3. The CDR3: CASSGGGAVKNTEAFF. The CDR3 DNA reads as TGTGCCAGCAGTGGGGGGGGTGCGGTCAAGAACACTGAAGCTTTCTTT.

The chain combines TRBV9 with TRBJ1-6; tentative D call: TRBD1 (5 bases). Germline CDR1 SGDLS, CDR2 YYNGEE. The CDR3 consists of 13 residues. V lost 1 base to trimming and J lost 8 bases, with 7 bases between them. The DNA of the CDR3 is TGTGCCAGCAGCGTAACGACAGATTCACCCCTCCACTTT. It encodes CASSVTTDSPLHF.

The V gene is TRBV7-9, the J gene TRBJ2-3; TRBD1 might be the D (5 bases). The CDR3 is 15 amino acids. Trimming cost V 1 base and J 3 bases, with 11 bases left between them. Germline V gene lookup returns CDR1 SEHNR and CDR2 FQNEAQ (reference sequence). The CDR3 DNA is TGTGCCAGCAGCTTAGGGCAGGGTGAGACAGATACGCAGTATTTT. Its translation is CASSLGQGETDTQYF.

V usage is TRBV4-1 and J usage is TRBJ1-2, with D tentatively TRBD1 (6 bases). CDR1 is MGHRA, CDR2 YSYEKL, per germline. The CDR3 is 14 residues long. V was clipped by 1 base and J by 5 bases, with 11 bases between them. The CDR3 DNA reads TGCGCCAGCAGCCAAGCTACAGGGCAGTATGGCTACACCTTC. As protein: CASSQATGQYGYTF.

For the CDR3, the DNA is TGCGCCAGCAGCAGTTACAGCTCTGGGGCCAACGTCCTGACTTTC. This translates into CASSSYSSGANVLTF. The V and J genes are TRBV5-1 and TRBJ2-6; unclear D gene. The germline V gene has CDR1 SGHRS and CDR2 YFSETQ. Trimming cost V 4 bases and J 0 bases, with 8 bases left between them. This CDR3 comprises 15 residues.

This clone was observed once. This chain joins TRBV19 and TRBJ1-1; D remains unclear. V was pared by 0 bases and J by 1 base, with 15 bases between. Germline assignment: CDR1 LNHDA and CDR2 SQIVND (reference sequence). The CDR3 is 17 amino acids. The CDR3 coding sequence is TGTGCCAGTAGTATAGAATTTAGCGGTACGAGGAACACTGAAGCTTTCTTT. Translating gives CASSIEFSGTRNTEAFF.

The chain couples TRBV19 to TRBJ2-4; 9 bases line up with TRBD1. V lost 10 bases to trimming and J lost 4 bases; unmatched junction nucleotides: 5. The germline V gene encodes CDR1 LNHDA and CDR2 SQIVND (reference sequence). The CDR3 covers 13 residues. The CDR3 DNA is TGTGCCACCTCCGGACAGGGGAAAAACATTCAGTACTTC. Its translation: CATSGQGKNIQYF.

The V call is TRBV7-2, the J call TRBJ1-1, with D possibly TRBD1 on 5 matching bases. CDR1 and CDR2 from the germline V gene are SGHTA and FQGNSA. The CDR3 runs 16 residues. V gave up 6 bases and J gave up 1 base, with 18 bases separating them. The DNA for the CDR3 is TGTGCCAGCAGACTCAGACCCGGACAAACGAACACTGAAGCTTTCTTT. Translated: CASRLRPGQTNTEAFF.

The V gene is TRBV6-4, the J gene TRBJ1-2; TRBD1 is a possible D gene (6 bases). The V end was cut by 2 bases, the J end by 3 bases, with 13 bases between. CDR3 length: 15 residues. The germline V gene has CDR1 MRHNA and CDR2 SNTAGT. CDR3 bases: TGTGCCAGCAGTGACGGGCAGGGGCGGGACTATGGCTACACCTTC. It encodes CASSDGQGRDYGYTF.

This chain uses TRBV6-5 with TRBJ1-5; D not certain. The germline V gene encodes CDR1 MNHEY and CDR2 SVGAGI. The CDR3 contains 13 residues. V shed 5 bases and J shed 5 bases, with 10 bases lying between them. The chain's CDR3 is CASSKDGDQPQHF. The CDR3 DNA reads TGTGCCAGCAGTAAGGACGGGGATCAGCCCCAGCATTTT.

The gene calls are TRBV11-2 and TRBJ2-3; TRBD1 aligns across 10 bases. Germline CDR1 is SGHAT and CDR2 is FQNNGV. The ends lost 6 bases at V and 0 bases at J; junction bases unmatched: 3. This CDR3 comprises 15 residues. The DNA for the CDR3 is TGTGCCAGCAGAAAGGACAGGGGGAGCACAGATACGCAGTATTTT. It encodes CASRKDRGSTDTQYF.

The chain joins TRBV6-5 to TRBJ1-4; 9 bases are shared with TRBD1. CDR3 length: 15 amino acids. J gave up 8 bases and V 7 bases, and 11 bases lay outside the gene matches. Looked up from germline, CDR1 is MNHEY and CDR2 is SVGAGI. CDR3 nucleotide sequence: TGTGCCAGCAAGACGCCGGGACAGGGTTCCGAAAAACTGTTTTTT. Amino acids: CASKTPGQGSEKLFF.

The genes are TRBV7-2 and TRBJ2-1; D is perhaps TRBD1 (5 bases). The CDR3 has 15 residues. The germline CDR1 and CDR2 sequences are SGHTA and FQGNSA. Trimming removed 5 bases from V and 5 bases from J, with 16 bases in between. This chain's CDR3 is CASSAGWTRDNEQFF. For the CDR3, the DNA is TGTGCCAGCAGCGCCGGTTGGACAAGGGACAATGAGCAGTTCTTC. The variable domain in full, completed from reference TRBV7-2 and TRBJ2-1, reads GAGVSQSPSNKVTEKGKDVELRCDPISGHTALYWYRQSLGQGLEFLIYFQGNSAPDKSGLPSDRFSAERTGGSVSTLTIQRTQQEDSAVYLCASSAGWTRDNEQFFGPGTRLTVL.

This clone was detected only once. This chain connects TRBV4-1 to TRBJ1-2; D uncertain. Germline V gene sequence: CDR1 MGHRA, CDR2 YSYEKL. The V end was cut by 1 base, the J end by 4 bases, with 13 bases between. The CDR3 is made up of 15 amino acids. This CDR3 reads CASSQGLRTGYGYTF. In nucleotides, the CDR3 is TGCGCCAGCAGCCAAGGACTACGGACTGGCTATGGCTACACCTTC.

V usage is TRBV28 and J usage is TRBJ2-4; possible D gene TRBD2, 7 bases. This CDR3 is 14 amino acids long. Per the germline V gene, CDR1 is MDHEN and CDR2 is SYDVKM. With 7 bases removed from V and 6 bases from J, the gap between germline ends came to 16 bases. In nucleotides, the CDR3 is TGTGCCAGCACGGCGGGGGCCGACGGAAACATTCAGTACTTC. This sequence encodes CASTAGADGNIQYF. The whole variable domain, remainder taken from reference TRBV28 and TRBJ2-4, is DVKVTQSSRYLVKRTGEKVFLECVQDMDHENMFWYRQDPGLGLRLIYFSYDVKMKEKGDIPEGYSVSREKKERFSLILESASTNQTSMYLCASTAGADGNIQYFGAGTRLSVL.

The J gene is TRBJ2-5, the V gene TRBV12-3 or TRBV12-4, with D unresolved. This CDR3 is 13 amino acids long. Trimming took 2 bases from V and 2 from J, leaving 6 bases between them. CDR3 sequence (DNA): TGTGCCAGCAGTTTACGCAGGCAAGAGACCCAGTACTTC. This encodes CASSLRRQETQYF.

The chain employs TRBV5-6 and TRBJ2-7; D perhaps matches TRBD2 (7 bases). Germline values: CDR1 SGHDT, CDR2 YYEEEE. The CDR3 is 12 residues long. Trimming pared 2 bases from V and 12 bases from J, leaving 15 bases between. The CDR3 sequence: CASSFGGLRSYF. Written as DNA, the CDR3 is TGTGCCAGCAGCTTCGGGGGGCTTCGTTCGTACTTC.

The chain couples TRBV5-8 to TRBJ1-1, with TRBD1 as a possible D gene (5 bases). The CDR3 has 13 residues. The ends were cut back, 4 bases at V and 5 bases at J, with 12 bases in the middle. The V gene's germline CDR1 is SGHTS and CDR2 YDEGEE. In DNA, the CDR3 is TGTGCCAGCAGCACGTGGGGGGGGACTGAAGCTTTCTTT. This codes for CASSTWGGTEAFF.

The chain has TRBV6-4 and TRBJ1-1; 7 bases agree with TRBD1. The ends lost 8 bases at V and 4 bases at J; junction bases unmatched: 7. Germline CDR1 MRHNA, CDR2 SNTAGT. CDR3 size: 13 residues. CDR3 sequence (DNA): TGTGCCAGCGCAAGACAGGGTGGCACTGAAGCTTTCTTT. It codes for CASARQGGTEAFF.

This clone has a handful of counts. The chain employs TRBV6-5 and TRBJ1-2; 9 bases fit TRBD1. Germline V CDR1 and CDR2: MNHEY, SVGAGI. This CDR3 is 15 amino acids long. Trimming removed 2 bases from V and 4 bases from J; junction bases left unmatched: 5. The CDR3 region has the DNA TGTGCCAGCAGTTACGCACAGGGGGCCGGCTATGGCTACACCTTC. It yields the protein CASSYAQGAGYGYTF.